These 19 T cell receptor beta chains share one sample of origin, sequenced in a study of T-cell reconstitution after alpha-beta-depleted transplantation in children (TCRdb year 2016). Taken with the paper, the label for time point translates to: day 60 (about 2 months) after transplantation. The treatment or condition label here, explained by the study, means: allogeneic hematopoietic cell transplantation with graft depleted of TCRalphabeta T cells and CD19 B cells. Library construction relied on PCR. The sequencer listed for this sample is Illumina HiSeq 2500. TCR library preparation used molecular barcoding, with unique molecular identifiers applied to normalize quantification of the TCRbeta repertoire. In TCRdb, the public reads were trimmed at Q25 with fastp and aligned with MiXCR, with productive beta chains retained. Rows with one shared CDR3 protein collapse into an entry with the most common genes and DNA. The sample table holds around 100,000 distinct CDR3 sequences, of which around 6.1% were seen once. The ten largest clones represent approximately 6.6% of the sample.

Sample: PBMCs, mostly from graft donor cells, taken 60 days after TCRalphabeta/CD19-depleted stem cell transplant. These receptors were taken from a female patient aged 2 to 10 who had a stem cell transplant for Fanconi anemia, so the T cells may come from the graft donor.

This clonotype was found many times. The chain has TRBV7-6 and TRBJ2-1, with TRBD2 matching over 9 bases. The CDR3 contains 15 residues. The germline CDR1 and CDR2 sequences are SGHVS and FNYEAQ. V lost 5 bases and J lost 5; bases outside the gene matches: 7. Here the CDR3 reads CASSPLAGFNNEQFF. CDR3 nucleotides: TGTGCCAGCAGCCCCCTAGCGGGGTTTAACAATGAGCAGTTCTTC.

This clonotype was picked up many times. This rearrangement joins TRBV15 to TRBJ2-1; 8 bases agree with TRBD2. V gave up 9 bases and J gave up 6 bases; unmatched junction bases: 10. The CDR3 totals 14 residues. The germline V gene encodes CDR1 LNHNV and CDR2 YYDKDF (reference sequence). The CDR3 sequence: CATAGGDIFNEQFF. CDR3 bases: TGTGCCACTGCGGGGGGAGATATTTTCAATGAGCAGTTCTTC.

The table lists this clonotype with many counts. The chain joins TRBV12-3 or TRBV12-4 to TRBJ2-5, with 7 nucleotides matching TRBD2. J was trimmed by 1 base and V by 3 bases; bases with no gene match: 2. The CDR3 has 14 amino acids. CDR3 bases: TGTGCCAGCAGTTTCAGCGGGGCCCAAGAGACCCAGTACTTC. Protein: CASSFSGAQETQYF.

This clonotype was detected many times. V gene TRBV11-2 combines with J gene TRBJ1-1, with D perhaps TRBD1 (5 bases). Trimming took 5 bases from V and 1 from J, leaving 11 bases between them. The CDR3 has 14 amino acids. Germline V CDR1 and CDR2: SGHAT, FQNNGV. CDR3 DNA: TGTGCCAGCAGCAGACCCACAGGGAACACTGAAGCTTTCTTT. Its translation is CASSRPTGNTEAFF.

This clonotype was seen only a few times. The chain couples TRBV18 to TRBJ2-1, with no clear D. CDR1 is KGHSH and CDR2 is LQKENI in the germline V gene. V lost 3 bases to trimming and J lost 8 bases, with 8 bases between them. This CDR3 has 12 residues. The chain's CDR3 is CASSPYNDEQFF. The CDR3 DNA sequence: TGTGCCAGCTCACCTTATAACGATGAGCAGTTCTTC.

In its sample, this clonotype was seen many times. The chain employs TRBV27 and TRBJ2-7, with D possibly matching TRBD2 (5 bases). The germline CDR1 and CDR2 sequences are MNHEY and SMNVEV (reference sequence). V lost 5 bases to trimming and J lost 4 bases, with 15 bases between them. The CDR3 runs to 14 residues. CDR3 nucleotides: TGTGCCAGCAGTGTCAATAGTGGAGGTTACGAGCAGTACTTC. This gives the protein CASSVNSGGYEQYF.

This clonotype was seen only a few times. This chain links TRBV5-1 with TRBJ1-4; D gene unclear. CDR1 is SGHRS and CDR2 is YFSETQ in the germline V gene. The CDR3 is made up of 14 amino acids. V lost 1 base and J lost 7, with 11 bases in between. Written as DNA, the CDR3 is TGCGCCAGCAGCTTGAGTCTCTCCGGTGAAAAACTGTTTTTT. This sequence encodes CASSLSLSGEKLFF. Drawing the rest from reference TRBV5-1 and TRBJ1-4, the complete variable domain is KAGVTQTPRYLIKTRGQQVTLSCSPISGHRSVSWYQQTPGQGLQFLFEYFSETQRNKGNFPGRFSGRQFSNSRSEMNVSTLELGDSALYLCASSLSLSGEKLFFGSGTQLSVL.

The chain uses TRBV4-2 and TRBJ1-2; no definite D call. Germline V gene data show CDR1 as LGHNA and CDR2 as YNFKEQ. This CDR3 has 14 amino acids. V dropped 0 bases and J dropped 2 bases, with 7 bases sitting between them. This CDR3 is CASSQESINYGYTF. The CDR3 nucleotides read TGTGCCAGCAGCCAAGAGTCAATCAACTATGGCTACACCTTC.

This clonotype showed up just a few times. The chain is built from TRBV6-5 and TRBJ2-5; D is undetermined. CDR3 length: 15 residues. The V gene lost 1 base and the J gene lost 5 bases, with 14 bases spanning the gap. Germline V gene data show CDR1 as MNHEY and CDR2 as SVGAGI. Here the CDR3 DNA reads TGTGCCAGCAGTTACTTGGGTGGGCTCAGGGAGACCCAGTACTTC. Amino acid sequence: CASSYLGGLRETQYF.

This clonotype has ten or more counts. In nucleotides, the CDR3 is TGTGCCAGCAGCTCTTCACTAGCCCCCACAGATACGCAGTATTTT. Amino acids: CASSSSLAPTDTQYF. The chain recombines TRBV7-3 with TRBJ2-3; D possibly corresponds to TRBD2 (6 bases). The CDR3 spans 15 residues. Germline values: CDR1 SGHTA, CDR2 FQGTGA. Trimming stripped 4 bases from V and 2 bases from J, with 13 bases between.

This clonotype was seen ten or more times. This sequence joins TRBV15 and TRBJ2-2, with a weak D call TRBD2 (5 bases). This CDR3 is built from 16 residues. The germline V gene has CDR1 LNHNV and CDR2 YYDKDF (reference sequence). V lost 0 bases to trimming and J lost 1 base, with 9 bases between them. CDR3 loop: CATSRDFAGNTGELFF. The CDR3 nucleotides read TGTGCCACCAGCAGAGATTTTGCGGGGAACACCGGGGAGCTGTTTTTT.

This chain joins TRBV28 and TRBJ2-6; D is ambiguous. The CDR3 has 19 amino acids. The V gene's germline CDR1 is MDHEN and CDR2 SYDVKM. The germline V and J ends were trimmed by 3 bases and 0 bases, with 18 bases remaining between them. CDR3: CASSFSGPGVLSGANVLTF. CDR3 bases: TGTGCCAGCAGTTTTTCGGGTCCCGGCGTACTCTCTGGGGCCAACGTCCTGACTTTC.

The chain joins TRBV3-1 to TRBJ2-6, with a weak D call TRBD1 (5 bases). Germline values: CDR1 LGHDT, CDR2 YNNKEL (reference sequence). V dropped 2 bases and J dropped 1 base, with 9 bases sitting between them. The CDR3 has 16 residues. The CDR3 sequence: CASSQMGRSGANVLTF. The CDR3 coding sequence is TGTGCCAGCAGCCAAATGGGGCGGTCTGGGGCCAACGTCCTGACTTTC. Supplemented by reference TRBV3-1 and TRBJ2-6, the full variable domain reads DTAVSQTPKYLVTQMGNDKSIKCEQNLGHDTMYWYKQDSKKFLKIMFSYNNKELIINETVPNRFSPKSPDKAHLNLHINSLELGDSAVYFCASSQMGRSGANVLTFGAGSRLTVL.

The gene calls are TRBV14 and TRBJ2-3; D is perhaps TRBD2 (6 bases). Germline CDR1 is SGHDN and CDR2 is FVKESK. This CDR3 is 18 amino acids long. V lost 2 bases and J 3 bases, leaving 21 bases between the germline ends. The CDR3 coding sequence is TGTGCCAGCAGCCAATCTCCAGTATATCGGGAGTGGACAGATACGCAGTATTTT. This translates into CASSQSPVYREWTDTQYF.

This clonotype was observed a handful of times. The chain combines TRBV20-1 with TRBJ1-4; the D gene is possibly TRBD1 (5 bases). In germline, CDR1 is DFQATT, CDR2 SNEGSKA (reference sequence). The CDR3 is 13 amino acids. Trimming removed 3 bases from V and 8 bases from J, with 13 bases in between. CDR3 region: CSASRRGGEKLFF. Written as DNA, the CDR3 is TGCAGTGCTAGTAGGAGGGGTGGCGAAAAACTGTTTTTT.

This clonotype was seen repeatedly, ten times or more. The rearrangement joins TRBV29-1 to TRBJ1-5; D is unresolved. The germline CDR1 and CDR2 sequences are SQVTM and ANQGSEA. This CDR3 contains 12 residues. Trimming left V 4 bases short and J 5 bases short, with 9 bases between. CDR3: CSVGSGDQPQHF. The CDR3 nucleotides are TGCAGCGTTGGGAGTGGGGATCAGCCCCAGCATTTT.

At least ten counts were recorded for this clonotype. CDR3 in amino acids: CASSYTTGELFF. The CDR3 DNA reads as TGTGCCAGCAGCTACACCACCGGGGAGCTGTTTTTT. The chain carries TRBV11-3 and TRBJ2-2; D is undetermined. V was cut by 4 bases and J by 4 bases, with 4 bases left in between. The V gene's germline CDR1 is SGHNT and CDR2 YENEEA. The CDR3 contains 12 residues.

This clonotype was seen at least ten times. The chain has TRBV7-2 and TRBJ2-1; tentative D call: TRBD1 (5 bases). This CDR3 is built from 14 residues. The V and J ends lost 5 bases and 2 bases respectively, with 10 bases between them. Germline-derived CDR1 and CDR2 are SGHTA and FQGNSA. The CDR3 spells CASSGSDTYNEQFF. The CDR3 bases are TGTGCCAGCAGCGGCTCGGACACCTACAATGAGCAGTTCTTC.

This chain's CDR3 is CSARAENRGYNEQFF. Here the CDR3 DNA reads TGCAGTGCTAGAGCCGAGAACAGGGGCTACAATGAGCAGTTCTTC. The chain couples TRBV20-1 to TRBJ2-1; TRBD1 agrees at 7 bases. CDR1 is DFQATT and CDR2 is SNEGSKA in the germline V gene (reference sequence). The CDR3 sequence is 15 residues long. V lost 1 base to trimming and J lost 3 bases; unmatched junction nucleotides: 6.